This T cell receptor (beta chain) stems from a study of blood T cells in healthy people across ages. Study in general: The template switching approach captured approximately one barcoded beta molecule for every two T cells.

Notes on the study in general: A roughly linear fall in TCR beta diversity per million T cells was seen with increasing age.

Points on this clonotype: Antigen: not known.

The V and J ends lost 5 bases and 6 bases respectively, with 16 bases between them. Germline CDR1 is SGHTA and CDR2 is FQGNSA. The CDR3 contains 14 residues. A J-beta primer mix and a sample-barcoded 5' primer were used in a second PCR of roughly 7 to 12 cycles. TCRdb recomputed calls from the 5' RACE reads with MiXCR, one row per CDR3 protein. The data hold about 730,000 distinct CDR3 sequences, with 40% to 45% observed a single time. The rearrangement joins TRBV7-2 to TRBJ1-2; no clear D gene. The material sequenced was blood. The receptor was isolated from a woman aged 60-75 years in good health. The CDR3 DNA is TGTGCCAGCAGCCCCGACCGGGTTAGGGATGGCTACACCTTC. Its translation: CASSPDRVRDGYTF.